A selection of T cell receptor beta chains follows, all from one sample in a study of memory CD4+ T cells and cytomegalovirus serostatus. TCRdb's copy holds only in-frame clones and misses some; the assay was immunoSEQ multiplex PCR. The table lists about 56,000 clones, around 79% of them singletons. Sequences were obtained from memory CD4+ T cells from blood. The receptors stem from an adult in good health and CMV-seropositive. The CDR3 runs from the conserved cysteine through the conserved F or W. Each record gives: V gene, J gene, clone size, D gene, CDR3 protein, CDR3 DNA. The D gene is left open where the match is weak. Not every row has a clone size; where given, it reads once, few, many or a size class.

V gene: TRBV30; J gene: TRBJ2-7; clone size: .; D gene: .; CDR3 protein: CAWTVGSSYEQYF; CDR3 DNA: TGTGCCTGGACGGTTGGGAGCTCCTACGAGCAGTACTTC
V gene: TRBV7-2; J gene: TRBJ2-2; clone size: few; D gene: .; CDR3 protein: CASSLPARRELFF; CDR3 DNA: TGTGCCAGCAGCTTACCGGCTAGACGGGAGCTGTTTTTT
V gene: TRBV7-8; J gene: TRBJ1-1; clone size: .; D gene: .; CDR3 protein: CASSEGGPTEAFF; CDR3 DNA: TGTGCCAGCAGCGAAGGGGGGCCCACTGAAGCTTTCTTT
V gene: TRBV18; J gene: TRBJ2-2; clone size: few; D gene: .; CDR3 protein: CASSPQTASNTGELFF; CDR3 DNA: TGTGCCAGCTCACCACAGACAGCCTCGAACACCGGGGAGCTGTTTTTT
V gene: TRBV5-4; J gene: TRBJ2-7; clone size: .; D gene: TRBD1; CDR3 protein: CASTSQGAKYEQYF; CDR3 DNA: TGTGCCAGCACCTCACAGGGGGCGAAATACGAGCAGTACTTC
V gene: TRBV7-9; J gene: TRBJ2-5; clone size: .; D gene: TRBD2; CDR3 protein: CASAGVQETQYF; CDR3 DNA: TGTGCCAGCGCGGGAGTGCAAGAGACCCAGTACTTC
V gene: TRBV6-6; J gene: TRBJ2-3; clone size: .; D gene: TRBD2; CDR3 protein: CASRVGRVTDTQYF; CDR3 DNA: TGTGCCAGCAGGGTAGGGAGGGTCACAGATACGCAGTATTTT
V gene: TRBV19; J gene: TRBJ1-5; clone size: .; D gene: .; CDR3 protein: CASSIGGGTQPQHF; CDR3 DNA: TGTGCCAGTAGTATTGGTGGAGGCACTCAGCCCCAGCATTTT
V gene: TRBV21-1; J gene: TRBJ2-3; clone size: .; D gene: .; CDR3 protein: CASSKEGFSGRAQDTQYF; CDR3 DNA: TGTGCCAGCAGCAAAGAGGGTTTTAGCGGGAGGGCCCAAGATACGCAGTATTTT
V gene: TRBV2; J gene: TRBJ2-7; clone size: .; D gene: .; CDR3 protein: CATQGRIAYEQYF; CDR3 DNA: TGTGCCACCCAGGGGAGGATAGCCTACGAGCAGTACTTC
V gene: TRBV6-6; J gene: TRBJ2-1; clone size: .; D gene: .; CDR3 protein: CASSYLGSYNEQFF; CDR3 DNA: TGTGCCAGCAGTTACTTGGGCTCCTACAATGAGCAGTTCTTC
V gene: TRBV18; J gene: TRBJ2-5; clone size: .; D gene: .; CDR3 protein: CASSLQETQYF; CDR3 DNA: TGTGCCAGCTCACTCCAAGAGACCCAGTACTTC
V gene: TRBV4-3; J gene: TRBJ2-2; clone size: few; D gene: .; CDR3 protein: CASSQEALGRANTGELFF; CDR3 DNA: TGCGCCAGCAGCCAAGAGGCTCTAGGCCGAGCGAACACCGGGGAGCTGTTTTTT
V gene: TRBV7-8; J gene: TRBJ1-5; clone size: few; D gene: .; CDR3 protein: CASSLAFDQPQHF; CDR3 DNA: TGTGCCAGCAGCTTAGCCTTTGATCAGCCCCAGCATTTT
V gene: TRBV14; J gene: TRBJ2-2; clone size: .; D gene: TRBD2; CDR3 protein: CASSQGSGINTGELFF; CDR3 DNA: TGTGCCAGCAGCCAGGGTAGCGGGATTAACACCGGGGAGCTGTTTTTT
V gene: TRBV28; J gene: TRBJ2-3; clone size: once; D gene: .; CDR3 protein: CASSFEASTDTQYF; CDR3 DNA: TGTGCCAGCAGTTTTGAGGCAAGCACAGATACGCAGTATTTT
V gene: TRBV30; J gene: TRBJ1-1; clone size: .; D gene: TRBD1; CDR3 protein: CAWIAGTGLTEAFF; CDR3 DNA: TGTGCCTGGATTGCCGGGACAGGGTTGACTGAAGCTTTCTTT
V gene: TRBV11-2; J gene: TRBJ1-3; clone size: .; D gene: .; CDR3 protein: CASSSTSLDTIYF; CDR3 DNA: TGTGCCAGCAGCTCTACTTCTCTAGACACCATATATTTT
V gene: TRBV5-4; J gene: TRBJ2-2; clone size: .; D gene: .; CDR3 protein: CASSLTGSWYTGELFF; CDR3 DNA: TGTGCCAGCAGCTTGACGGGGTCGTGGTACACCGGGGAGCTGTTTTTT
V gene: TRBV28; J gene: TRBJ2-7; clone size: .; D gene: .; CDR3 protein: CASSLYTGYYEQYF; CDR3 DNA: TGTGCCAGCAGTTTATATACAGGGTACTACGAGCAGTACTTC
V gene: TRBV28; J gene: TRBJ2-1; clone size: .; D gene: .; CDR3 protein: CASTPREYNEQFF; CDR3 DNA: TGTGCCAGCACACCCAGGGAATACAATGAGCAGTTCTTC
V gene: TRBV30; J gene: TRBJ2-1; clone size: .; D gene: TRBD2; CDR3 protein: CAWSTGTSSSEQFF; CDR3 DNA: TGTGCCTGGAGTACCGGGACTAGTTCATCTGAGCAGTTCTTC
V gene: TRBV4-3; J gene: TRBJ2-5; clone size: .; D gene: .; CDR3 protein: CASSQDGRETQYF; CDR3 DNA: TGCGCCAGCAGCCAAGATGGTCGGGAGACCCAGTACTTC
V gene: TRBV2; J gene: TRBJ2-5; clone size: .; D gene: .; CDR3 protein: CASTLETQYF; CDR3 DNA: TGTGCCTCCACTCTAGAGACCCAGTACTTC
V gene: TRBV28; J gene: TRBJ1-1; clone size: .; D gene: .; CDR3 protein: CASSPAGGNTEAFF; CDR3 DNA: TGTGCCAGCTCCCCAGCGGGCGGGAACACTGAAGCTTTCTTT
V gene: TRBV30; J gene: TRBJ2-3; clone size: .; D gene: .; CDR3 protein: CAWSAARRGLYTQYF; CDR3 DNA: TGTGCCTGGAGTGCAGCGCGCAGGGGACTATATACGCAGTATTTT
V gene: TRBV28; J gene: TRBJ2-1; clone size: .; D gene: TRBD2; CDR3 protein: CASSSDMFGGRADNEQFF; CDR3 DNA: TGTGCCAGCAGTTCTGACATGTTTGGCGGGAGGGCCGACAATGAGCAGTTCTTC
V gene: TRBV6-5; J gene: TRBJ2-4; clone size: .; D gene: TRBD2; CDR3 protein: CASSRSGGFKNIQYF; CDR3 DNA: TGTGCCAGCAGTCGATCGGGAGGATTTAAAAACATTCAGTACTTC
V gene: TRBV28; J gene: TRBJ1-1; clone size: .; D gene: .; CDR3 protein: CASSPNTLGNTEAFF; CDR3 DNA: TGTGCCAGCAGTCCGAACACGCTGGGGAACACTGAAGCTTTCTTT
V gene: TRBV4-1; J gene: TRBJ1-2; clone size: .; D gene: TRBD1; CDR3 protein: CASSQDRGPGYTF; CDR3 DNA: TGCGCCAGCAGCCAAGACAGGGGGCCTGGCTACACCTTC
V gene: TRBV11-2; J gene: TRBJ1-4; clone size: .; D gene: TRBD1; CDR3 protein: CASSLLGQSNEKLFF; CDR3 DNA: TGTGCCAGCAGCTTATTGGGACAGAGTAATGAAAAACTGTTTTTT
V gene: TRBV5-4; J gene: TRBJ1-2; clone size: .; D gene: TRBD1; CDR3 protein: CASSTVPGQGDRYTF; CDR3 DNA: TGTGCCAGCAGCACCGTACCGGGACAGGGGGATCGGTACACCTTC
V gene: TRBV2; J gene: TRBJ2-7; clone size: .; D gene: TRBD1; CDR3 protein: CASRSGQGLHEQYF; CDR3 DNA: TGTGCCAGCAGGTCGGGACAGGGGTTACACGAGCAGTACTTC
V gene: TRBV5-4; J gene: TRBJ1-1; clone size: .; D gene: .; CDR3 protein: CASRKEANTEAFF; CDR3 DNA: TGTGCCAGCCGAAAGGAAGCGAACACTGAAGCTTTCTTT
V gene: TRBV28; J gene: TRBJ2-3; clone size: .; D gene: .; CDR3 protein: CASSLGHNTQYF; CDR3 DNA: TGTGCCAGCAGTTTAGGCCACAATACGCAGTATTTT
V gene: TRBV15; J gene: TRBJ2-7; clone size: .; D gene: TRBD1; CDR3 protein: CATSRKDRDHEQYF; CDR3 DNA: TGTGCCACCAGCAGGAAAGACAGGGACCACGAGCAGTACTTC
V gene: TRBV2; J gene: TRBJ1-6; clone size: .; D gene: .; CDR3 protein: CASSDQRAGNSPLHF; CDR3 DNA: TGTGCCAGCAGCGACCAGAGGGCGGGGAATTCACCCCTCCACTTT
V gene: TRBV7-2; J gene: TRBJ1-1; clone size: .; D gene: .; CDR3 protein: CASSLTLGHAGTEAFF; CDR3 DNA: TGTGCCAGCAGCTTAACCCTTGGCCACGCGGGCACTGAAGCTTTCTTT
V gene: TRBV5-4; J gene: TRBJ2-5; clone size: .; D gene: TRBD2; CDR3 protein: CASSLRTSGQETQYF; CDR3 DNA: TGTGCCAGCAGCCTGAGGACTAGCGGACAAGAGACCCAGTACTTC
V gene: TRBV19; J gene: TRBJ1-1; clone size: few; D gene: TRBD1; CDR3 protein: CASSSTGTGSFAFF; CDR3 DNA: TGTGCCAGTAGTTCCACAGGGACAGGGAGTTTCGCTTTCTTT
V gene: TRBV7-6; J gene: TRBJ2-7; clone size: .; D gene: TRBD2; CDR3 protein: CASSALGLAGEGAQYF; CDR3 DNA: TGTGCCAGCAGCGCCCTGGGACTAGCGGGAGAGGGGGCGCAGTACTTC
V gene: TRBV15; J gene: TRBJ1-1; clone size: .; D gene: .; CDR3 protein: CATSRDGNTEAFF; CDR3 DNA: TGTGCCACCAGCAGAGATGGAAACACTGAAGCTTTCTTT
V gene: TRBV12-5; J gene: TRBJ1-5; clone size: .; D gene: .; CDR3 protein: CASRGQSGQPQHF; CDR3 DNA: TGTGCTAGTAGGGGTCAATCGGGGCAGCCCCAGCATTTT
V gene: TRBV29-1; J gene: TRBJ2-3; clone size: .; D gene: TRBD2; CDR3 protein: CSVVGRGSTDTQYF; CDR3 DNA: TGCAGCGTTGTTGGGCGGGGGAGCACAGATACGCAGTATTTT